Following are 25 T cell receptor beta chains from one sample sequenced in a study of T cells in Graves' hyperthyroidism and ophthalmopathy. RNA transcripts provided the source from which TCR beta CDR3 regions were amplified. The HTBI primer set served for first-round RT-PCR of the TCR CDR3. TCRdb re-derived calls from the multiplex PCR reads in MiXCR, one entry per CDR3 protein. The repertoire holds about 640,000 distinct CDR3 sequences, with less than 25% as singletons. The sample taken for sequencing was blood. Receptors originate from a young man with Graves' ophthalmopathy.

The V gene is TRBV5-8, the J gene TRBJ2-2; the D gene could be TRBD1 or TRBD2 (5 bases each). Germline CDR1 SGHTS, CDR2 YDEGEE. V was trimmed by 4 bases and J by 1 base, leaving 17 bases between them. The CDR3 spans 17 residues. The CDR3 reads CASSQPPGTVNTGELFF. CDR3 bases: TGTGCCAGCAGCCAACCGCCCGGGACGGTGAACACCGGGGAGCTGTTTTTT.

This clonotype occurred many times. This chain links TRBV7-9 with TRBJ1-3; D not certain. Germline V gene data show CDR1 as SEHNR and CDR2 as FQNEAQ (reference sequence). This CDR3 is 16 amino acids long. V lost 1 base and J 0 bases, leaving 10 bases between the germline ends. CDR3 sequence reads: CASSLVALRSGNTIYF. As DNA, the CDR3 is TGTGCCAGCAGCTTAGTAGCGCTCCGCTCTGGAAACACCATATATTTT.

The V and J genes are TRBV27 and TRBJ2-7; D is unresolved. This CDR3 is built from 12 residues. Germline V lookup: CDR1 MNHEY, CDR2 SMNVEV (reference sequence). V was clipped by 8 bases and J by 2 bases, with 10 bases between them. The CDR3 coding sequence is TGTGCCAGCGGCCACCCCCCCTACGAGCAGTACTTC. It translates to CASGHPPYEQYF.

This clonotype was counted a few times. V gene TRBV7-9 combines with J gene TRBJ1-1; D call uncertain. Germline CDR1 SEHNR, CDR2 FQNEAQ (reference sequence). The CDR3 runs 15 residues. V was clipped by 3 bases and J by 1 base, with 12 bases between them. CDR3 sequence: CASSFLSGENTEAFF. CDR3 sequence (DNA): TGTGCCAGCAGCTTTCTGTCCGGGGAGAACACTGAAGCTTTCTTT.

The chain uses TRBV20-1 and TRBJ2-5; 11 bases agree with TRBD2. V was pared by 1 base and J by 1 base, with 5 bases of the junction left unmatched. Germline lookup yields CDR1 DFQATT and CDR2 SNEGSKA (reference sequence). The CDR3 has 16 amino acids. The CDR3 nucleotides are TGCAGTGCTAGAGGAGTAGCGGGAGGGGTCCAAGAGACCCAGTACTTC. Translated: CSARGVAGGVQETQYF.

This clonotype has a handful of counts. The chain joins TRBV27 to TRBJ2-7; 9 positions agree with TRBD2. Germline CDR1 MNHEY, CDR2 SMNVEV (reference sequence). The CDR3 spans 16 residues. Trimming removed 0 bases from V and 4 bases from J; junction bases left unmatched: 7. Written as DNA, the CDR3 is TGTGCCAGCAGTTTATCCGTCTCTAGCGGGAAATACGAGCAGTACTTC. It is translated as CASSLSVSSGKYEQYF.

This clonotype was detected a few times. The rearrangement joins TRBV28 to TRBJ1-5, with D uncertain. Between the trimmed V and J ends, which lost 5 bases and 11 bases, there was a span of 16 bases. Germline V gives CDR1 MDHEN, CDR2 SYDVKM. This CDR3 is built from 13 residues. This chain's CDR3 is CASSLPTRLAQHF. The CDR3 DNA reads as TGTGCCAGCAGTCTACCGACCCGACTAGCCCAGCATTTT.

The V call is TRBV13, the J call TRBJ2-2; D tentatively reads TRBD1 or TRBD2 (6 bases each). V lost 5 bases to trimming and J lost 6 bases, with 10 bases between them. This CDR3 is 13 amino acids long. CDR1 and CDR2 from the germline V gene are PRHDT and FYEKMQ (reference sequence). The chain's CDR3 is CASSEGEAGELFF. The CDR3 coding sequence is TGTGCCAGCAGCGAGGGGGAGGCCGGGGAGCTGTTTTTT.

Only a few counts were recorded for this clonotype. One end of the junction fails to match germline, which may point to a read error. The genes are TRBV6-1 and TRBJ1-2; 8 positions agree with TRBD1. Germline CDR1 MNHNS, CDR2 SASEGT. This CDR3 has 15 residues. The CDR3 nucleotides read TGTGCCAGCAGGGAAGCGGCGACAGGGGCCTATGGCTACACCTTC. This gives the protein CASREAATGAYGYTF.

This clonotype was detected a few times. This chain links TRBV3-1 with TRBJ1-1, with 9 bases fitting TRBD1. CDR3 length equals 14 residues. CDR1 LGHDT and CDR2 YNNKEL come from the germline V gene (reference sequence). V gave up 1 base and J gave up 10 bases; unmatched junction bases: 7. CDR3 region: CASSQGFDRGGAFF. CDR3 coding DNA: TGTGCCAGCAGCCAAGGGTTTGACAGGGGGGGAGCTTTCTTT.

The V call is TRBV6-1, the J call TRBJ2-3, with TRBD2 identical over 9 bases. The V segment lost 3 bases and the J segment 9 bases; nucleotides outside the gene matches: 7. Germline V CDR1 and CDR2: MNHNS, SASEGT. The CDR3 has 14 residues. CDR3 sequence: CASSDSGSPGTQYF. As DNA, the CDR3 is TGTGCCAGCAGTGATAGCGGGAGCCCCGGCACGCAGTATTTT.

This clonotype appeared a few times. This sequence joins TRBV20-1 and TRBJ2-7; 11 bases align to TRBD2. The CDR3 is 14 amino acids. Germline V gene lookup returns CDR1 DFQATT and CDR2 SNEGSKA (reference sequence). Unmatched junction bases numbered 4, after V lost 6 bases and J lost 0 bases. The CDR3 is CSADTSGSSYEQYF. The CDR3 nucleotides are TGCAGTGCGGACACTAGCGGGAGCTCCTACGAGCAGTACTTC.

In its sample, this clonotype was seen once. V usage is TRBV28 and J usage is TRBJ2-7, with D perhaps assigned TRBD1 or TRBD2 (5 bases each). Trimming removed 3 bases from V and 0 bases from J, with 18 bases in between. CDR1 is MDHEN, CDR2 SYDVKM, per germline. The CDR3 is 17 amino acids. The chain's CDR3 is CASSLEPGAGSSYEQYF. CDR3 nucleotide sequence: TGTGCCAGCAGTTTGGAGCCCGGGGCAGGGAGCTCCTACGAGCAGTACTTC.

The chain has TRBV9 and TRBJ2-2; 9 bases are shared with TRBD1. CDR1 and CDR2 (germline): SGDLS, YYNGEE. The CDR3 is 15 residues long. Trimming cost V 3 bases and J 5 bases; bases outside gene matches: 5. The CDR3 region is CASSAQGALTGELFF. DNA for the CDR3: TGTGCCAGCAGCGCACAGGGGGCTTTGACCGGGGAGCTGTTTTTT. The variable domain in full, with the rest retrieved from reference TRBV9 and TRBJ2-2, is DSGVTQTPKHLITATGQRVTLRCSPRSGDLSVYWYQQSLDQGLQFLIQYYNGEERAKGNILERFSAQQFPDLHSELNLSSLELGDSALYFCASSAQGALTGELFFGEGSRLTVL.

This clonotype has only a few counts. V and J are TRBV5-6 and TRBJ2-7; TRBD1 agrees at 12 bases. Germline loops: CDR1 SGHDT, CDR2 YYEEEE. Trimming removed 3 bases from V and 5 bases from J; junction bases left unmatched: 6. The CDR3 is 15 amino acids. The CDR3 DNA reads TGTGCCAGCAGCTCCCCGGGACAGGGGGCACACGAGCAGTACTTC. Protein: CASSSPGQGAHEQYF.

The chain recombines TRBV19 with TRBJ2-1, with D tentatively TRBD2 (6 bases). The germline CDR1 and CDR2 sequences are LNHDA and SQIVND (reference sequence). The V end lost 6 bases, the J end lost 2 bases, and 14 bases lay between the germline ends. The CDR3 totals 15 residues. The CDR3 DNA reads as TGTGCCAGTAGGGAGGGGCGGGGACCCTACAATGAGCAGTTCTTC. Protein: CASREGRGPYNEQFF.

In its sample, this clonotype was seen many times. The V call is TRBV11-2, the J call TRBJ2-1; D call uncertain. Germline CDR1 SGHAT, CDR2 FQNNGV. Deletions cut 6 bases from V and 0 bases from J, with 9 bases between. The CDR3 is made up of 14 amino acids. CDR3 nucleotides: TGTGCCAGCAGGTCCCCCAGCTCCTACAATGAGCAGTTCTTC. It specifies CASRSPSSYNEQFF.

The chain combines TRBV4-1 with TRBJ2-1; D gene ambiguous. Trimming stripped 5 bases from V and 3 bases from J, with 17 bases between. CDR1 MGHRA and CDR2 YSYEKL come from the germline V gene. The CDR3 sequence is 16 residues long. CDR3 coding DNA: TGCGCCAGCAGCTTTGGCCCAGCGCCGAGCTACAATGAGCAGTTCTTC. This encodes CASSFGPAPSYNEQFF.

A single count supports this clonotype. This chain joins TRBV27 and TRBJ1-5, with D perhaps matching TRBD1 (5 bases). V lost 6 bases and J lost 1, with 16 bases in between. The germline gives CDR1 MNHEY, CDR2 SMNVEV (reference sequence). The CDR3 length is 16 residues. The CDR3 DNA is TGTGCCAGCAGCCAACGTGCTGGGGCAAGCAATCAGCCCCAGCATTTT. This translates into CASSQRAGASNQPQHF.

The J gene is TRBJ1-4, the V gene TRBV3-1, with D perhaps matching TRBD1 (6 bases). Germline loops: CDR1 LGHDT, CDR2 YNNKEL (reference sequence). This CDR3 region has 15 residues. V was trimmed by 2 bases and J by 8 bases, leaving 15 bases between them. CDR3 amino acids: CASSQRGGAGEKLFF. Written as DNA, the CDR3 is TGTGCCAGCAGCCAAAGGGGGGGGGCCGGAGAAAAACTGTTTTTT. Together with reference TRBV3-1 and TRBJ1-4, the CDR3 gives the full variable domain: DTAVSQTPKYLVTQMGNDKSIKCEQNLGHDTMYWYKQDSKKFLKIMFSYNNKELIINETVPNRFSPKSPDKAHLNLHINSLELGDSAVYFCASSQRGGAGEKLFFGSGTQLSVL.

The V and J genes are TRBV6-5 and TRBJ2-7, with 8 bases lining up with TRBD1. The germline CDR1 and CDR2 sequences are MNHEY and SVGAGI. The CDR3 loop spans 13 amino acids. J lost 6 bases, V lost 1 base, and 2 bases had no gene match. CDR3 in amino acids: CASSYYGQGEQYF. CDR3 coding DNA: TGTGCCAGCAGTTACTACGGACAGGGCGAGCAGTACTTC.

A few counts support this clonotype. The chain has TRBV10-3 and TRBJ2-7; no firm D call. The CDR3 extends over 12 amino acids. The germline gives CDR1 ENHRY, CDR2 SYGVKD. Trimming left V 10 bases short and J 6 bases short, with 16 bases between. Written as DNA, the CDR3 is TGTGCCACCGGAGACCCAGGCCTCGAGCAGTACTTC. Protein product: CATGDPGLEQYF.

The chain employs TRBV29-1 and TRBJ2-5; perhaps TRBD2 as D (5 bases). This CDR3 contains 13 residues. Trimming removed 0 bases from V and 9 bases from J, with 14 bases in between. The germline V gene has CDR1 SQVTM and CDR2 ANQGSEA. CDR3 residues: CSVEDGTSLAQYF. As DNA, the CDR3 is TGCAGCGTTGAAGATGGCACTAGTCTTGCCCAGTACTTC.

This clonotype showed up many times. The chain combines TRBV6-2 or TRBV6-3 with TRBJ2-7; the D gene is possibly TRBD2 (5 bases). Trimming left V 6 bases short and J 2 bases short, with 11 bases between. The germline V gene has CDR1 MNHEY and CDR2 SVGEGT. CDR3 length: 13 residues. The CDR3 is CASRPSGTYEQYF. The DNA for the CDR3 is TGTGCCAGCAGGCCCAGCGGAACCTACGAGCAGTACTTC.

The chain couples TRBV10-2 to TRBJ2-7, with 7 bases that match TRBD2. The CDR3 runs 14 residues. Germline V gene lookup returns CDR1 WSHSY and CDR2 SAAADI. V lost 4 bases to trimming and J lost 7 bases; unmatched junction nucleotides: 10. The CDR3 nucleotides read TGCGCCAGCAGTGTCCGGGACTACCCGTCTGAGCAGTACTTC. Amino acids: CASSVRDYPSEQYF.